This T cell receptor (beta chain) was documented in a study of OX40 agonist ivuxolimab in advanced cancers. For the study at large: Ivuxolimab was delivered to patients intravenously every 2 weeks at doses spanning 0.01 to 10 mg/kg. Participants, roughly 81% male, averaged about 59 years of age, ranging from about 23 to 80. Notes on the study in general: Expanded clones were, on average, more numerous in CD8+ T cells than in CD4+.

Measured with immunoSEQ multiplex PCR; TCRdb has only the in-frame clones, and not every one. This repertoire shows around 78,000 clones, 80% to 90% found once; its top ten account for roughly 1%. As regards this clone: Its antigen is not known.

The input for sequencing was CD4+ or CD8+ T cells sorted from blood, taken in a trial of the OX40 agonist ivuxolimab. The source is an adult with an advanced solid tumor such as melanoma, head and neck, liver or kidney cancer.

DNA for the CDR3: TGCGCCAGCAGCCCGGGGGACAGGGACTATGGCTACACCTTC. Its translation: CASSPGDRDYGYTF. This sequence joins TRBV5-1 and TRBJ1-2, with 9 bases fitting TRBD1. The CDR3 loop spans 14 amino acids. Germline CDR1 is SGHRS and CDR2 is YFSETQ. Trimming at V came to 4 bases and at J to 3 bases, leaving 4 bases not matched to a gene. Full variable domain (remainder filled in from reference TRBV5-1 and TRBJ1-2): KAGVTQTPRYLIKTRGQQVTLSCSPISGHRSVSWYQQTPGQGLQFLFEYFSETQRNKGNFPGRFSGRQFSNSRSEMNVSTLELGDSALYLCASSPGDRDYGYTFGSGTRLTVV.